These T cell receptor beta chains were read from a single sample in a study of shared clonotypes between healthy human individuals. Clones were sequenced by immunoSEQ multiplex PCR, and TCRdb holds only the in-frame ones, with some missing. Of about 470,000 clones in the sample, 70% to 80% were seen once. What was sequenced was PBMCs. The receptor set was obtained from a woman in her 40s in good health. Some clones in this sample may be carry-over from other donors' samples. The CDR3 runs from the conserved cysteine through the conserved F or W. The D gene is left open where the match is weak. Clone size is given for some rows only: seen once, a few or many times, or a class if the clone is expanded.

DNA: TGTGCCAGCAGTGATGAGGCTAGCGGGACGGCGCAGTATTTT; CDR3: CASSDEASGTAQYF; J: TRBJ2-3; V: TRBV6-4; size: .; D: TRBD2
DNA: TGTGCCAGCAGTTACTCTCCCGCGGAGACCCCCTACGAGCAGTACTTC; CDR3: CASSYSPAETPYEQYF; J: TRBJ2-7; V: TRBV6-5; size: .; D: .
DNA: TGTGCCACCAGCAGAGGTGGGGAAACCACAGATACGCAGTATTTT; CDR3: CATSRGGETTDTQYF; J: TRBJ2-3; V: TRBV15; size: .; D: .
DNA: TGTGCCAGCAGGGTGACATTTGAGAACACTGAAGCTTTCTTT; CDR3: CASRVTFENTEAFF; J: TRBJ1-1; V: TRBV6-1; size: .; D: .
DNA: TGTGCCAGTAGTGGACAGGGTGGGGAGACCCAGTACTTC; CDR3: CASSGQGGETQYF; J: TRBJ2-5; V: TRBV19; size: once; D: TRBD1
DNA: TGTGCCTGGAGTGCGGGGGGACAGGGTCTGAACAGGCAGCCCCAGCATTTT; CDR3: CAWSAGGQGLNRQPQHF; J: TRBJ1-5; V: TRBV30; size: .; D: TRBD1
DNA: TGTGCCGCCTTGGGGGGACAGGGGTCCTACAATGAGCAGTTCTTC; CDR3: CAALGGQGSYNEQFF; J: TRBJ2-1; V: TRBV28; size: .; D: TRBD1
DNA: TGCGCCAGCAGCTTGGGTTCGGCTAGCGGGAGTTTTACTGCCTACGAGCAGTACTTC; CDR3: CASSLGSASGSFTAYEQYF; J: TRBJ2-7; V: TRBV5-1; size: .; D: TRBD2
DNA: TGTGCCTGGGGTAGCGGGAGGAGCAATGAGCAGTTCTTC; CDR3: CAWGSGRSNEQFF; J: TRBJ2-1; V: TRBV30; size: .; D: TRBD2
DNA: TGTGCCAGCAGTTCCCGGACTAGCGGGAGCCCCTACAATGAGCAGTTCTTC; CDR3: CASSSRTSGSPYNEQFF; J: TRBJ2-1; V: TRBV27; size: .; D: TRBD2
DNA: TGCGCCAGCAGCTTACAGCCGAACACTGAAGCTTTCTTT; CDR3: CASSLQPNTEAFF; J: TRBJ1-1; V: TRBV5-1; size: .; D: .
DNA: TGTGCCAGCAACCCCATTGGGGGGGCGGGCGAGCAGTTCTTC; CDR3: CASNPIGGAGEQFF; J: TRBJ2-1; V: TRBV2; size: .; D: .
DNA: TGTGCCAGCTCATCACAGGGGCTGGATGGCTACACCTTC; CDR3: CASSSQGLDGYTF; J: TRBJ1-2; V: TRBV18; size: once; D: TRBD1
DNA: TGTGCCTGGAGTTCCGGGGGGGAGACCCAGTACTTC; CDR3: CAWSSGGETQYF; J: TRBJ2-5; V: TRBV30; size: .; D: TRBD2
DNA: TGCGCCAGCAGCTGGGGGGACACTGAAGCTTTCTTT; CDR3: CASSWGDTEAFF; J: TRBJ1-1; V: TRBV5-1; size: .; D: .
DNA: TGTGCCAGCTCAGCGGGACAGGGCGGAGAGACCCAGTACTTC; CDR3: CASSAGQGGETQYF; J: TRBJ2-5; V: TRBV18; size: .; D: TRBD1
DNA: TGTGCCAGCAGCTTGCGACAGGGGGATAGCAATCAGCCCCAGCATTTT; CDR3: CASSLRQGDSNQPQHF; J: TRBJ1-5; V: TRBV9; size: .; D: TRBD1
DNA: TGTGCCAGCACCGTTGACTGGCTCGACTATACGCAGTATTTT; CDR3: CASTVDWLDYTQYF; J: TRBJ2-3; V: TRBV5-4; size: .; D: .
DNA: TGTGCCAGCGACCGGGACAGGGAAATTGTTTATGACGAGCAGTACTTC; CDR3: CASDRDREIVYDEQYF; J: TRBJ2-7; V: TRBV28; size: .; D: TRBD1
DNA: TGTGCCAGCAGCCCCCGAGATGCTCGAAGTTGGTTCTTC; CDR3: CASSPRDARSWFF; J: TRBJ2-1; V: TRBV4-2; size: .; D: .
DNA: TGTGCCAGTAGTATCGCACAGGGGGCTACGCACTATGGCTACACCTTC; CDR3: CASSIAQGATHYGYTF; J: TRBJ1-2; V: TRBV19; size: few; D: TRBD1
DNA: TGTGCCAGCACTGATAGCGGGGCCGACGATACGCAGTATTTT; CDR3: CASTDSGADDTQYF; J: TRBJ2-3; V: TRBV28; size: .; D: TRBD2
DNA: TGTGCCAGCAGTGACTCGGGGAACACTGAAGCTTTCTTT; CDR3: CASSDSGNTEAFF; J: TRBJ1-1; V: TRBV2; size: .; D: .
DNA: TGTGCCAGCAGCTCCGGGGGATCCAAAAACATTCAGTACTTC; CDR3: CASSSGGSKNIQYF; J: TRBJ2-4; V: TRBV7-2; size: .; D: .
DNA: TGTGCCAGCAGTCCCTTGGGACTAGCGGGAAAACTCTACGAGCAGTACTTC; CDR3: CASSPLGLAGKLYEQYF; J: TRBJ2-7; V: TRBV28; size: .; D: TRBD2
DNA: TGTGCCAGCAGTTTTAGCGGGAGAGGCACAGATACGCAGTATTTT; CDR3: CASSFSGRGTDTQYF; J: TRBJ2-3; V: TRBV5-6; size: .; D: TRBD2
DNA: TGTGCCAGCAGCCCCCCGGGGTGGGTCAGCTCTGGAAACACCATATATTTT; CDR3: CASSPPGWVSSGNTIYF; J: TRBJ1-3; V: TRBV7-9; size: .; D: .
DNA: TGTGCCAGCAGCCAAGATTGGACATCGGTGGAAGCTTTCTTT; CDR3: CASSQDWTSVEAFF; J: TRBJ1-1; V: TRBV14; size: few; D: .
DNA: TGTGCCAGCAGTCCACAGGGCTTTGAAGCTTTCTTT; CDR3: CASSPQGFEAFF; J: TRBJ1-1; V: TRBV28; size: .; D: .
DNA: TGTGCCAGCAGTTTAACGCCAGGGTGGGGTGGCTACACCTTC; CDR3: CASSLTPGWGGYTF; J: TRBJ1-2; V: TRBV27; size: .; D: .
DNA: TGTGCCACCCTCCCCGGGGGTCTCGAGCAGTACTTC; CDR3: CATLPGGLEQYF; J: TRBJ2-7; V: TRBV27; size: once; D: .
DNA: TGCGCCAGCAGCCAAGAATGGTTACAGGGGGGGACTGAAGCTTTCTTT; CDR3: CASSQEWLQGGTEAFF; J: TRBJ1-1; V: TRBV4-3; size: .; D: TRBD1
DNA: TGTGCCAGCAGCCCTAGCGGAAGCTCCTACAATGAGCAGTTCTTC; CDR3: CASSPSGSSYNEQFF; J: TRBJ2-1; V: TRBV5-4; size: .; D: TRBD2
DNA: TGTGCCAGCAGTGTGGGCAGGACCCCTGGAAACACCATATATTTT; CDR3: CASSVGRTPGNTIYF; J: TRBJ1-3; V: TRBV2; size: .; D: .
DNA: TGTGCCAGTAGTAAGGCAAACTGGGGCCCATACAATGAGCAGTTCTTC; CDR3: CASSKANWGPYNEQFF; J: TRBJ2-1; V: TRBV19; size: .; D: .
DNA: TGTGCCAGCAGTCATGAGGGGGTCGCACAGTCCTACGAGCAGTACTTC; CDR3: CASSHEGVAQSYEQYF; J: TRBJ2-7; V: TRBV27; size: .; D: .
DNA: TGCGCCAGCAGCTTGTCCAGCGGGAGATTTGGTGAGCAGTTCTTC; CDR3: CASSLSSGRFGEQFF; J: TRBJ2-1; V: TRBV5-1; size: .; D: TRBD2
DNA: TGTGCCAGCAGTCTCCGCAGGACTTCTAACTATGGCTACACCTTC; CDR3: CASSLRRTSNYGYTF; J: TRBJ1-2; V: TRBV6-5; size: .; D: .
DNA: TGTGCCAGCACCCCTGACAGGGTAAAGCAGTTCTTC; CDR3: CASTPDRVKQFF; J: TRBJ2-1; V: TRBV6-1; size: .; D: TRBD1
DNA: TGCGCCAGCAGCTCGGACAGTTTTAATGAGCAGTTCTTC; CDR3: CASSSDSFNEQFF; J: TRBJ2-1; V: TRBV5-1; size: few; D: .
DNA: TGTGCCAGCAGCTTAATTAAAGGGGCTGAAGCTTTCTTT; CDR3: CASSLIKGAEAFF; J: TRBJ1-1; V: TRBV7-3; size: .; D: .
DNA: TGTGCCAGCAGTGTCCGGGCCCCACGGGAGTTCTTC; CDR3: CASSVRAPREFF; J: TRBJ2-1; V: TRBV2; size: .; D: .
DNA: TGTGCCATCAGTGATTCAGGACAGGGCGGCTGGGGTTACGAGCAGTACTTC; CDR3: CAISDSGQGGWGYEQYF; J: TRBJ2-7; V: TRBV10-3; size: few; D: TRBD1
DNA: TGTGCCAGCAGTGAAGAAGCGGGAGGGCCCTATGAGCAGTTCTTC; CDR3: CASSEEAGGPYEQFF; J: TRBJ2-1; V: TRBV6-1; size: few; D: TRBD2
DNA: TGTGCCAGCAGCTTAGGGCGGGAGTACCCCGAGCAGTACTTC; CDR3: CASSLGREYPEQYF; J: TRBJ2-7; V: TRBV13; size: .; D: TRBD2
DNA: TGTGCCAGCAGGCCCGGGACCAATCAGCCCCAGCATTTT; CDR3: CASRPGTNQPQHF; J: TRBJ1-5; V: TRBV6-1; size: once; D: .
DNA: TGCGCCAGCAGGAGGTGGGAGACCACCTACGAGCAGTACTTC; CDR3: CASRRWETTYEQYF; J: TRBJ2-7; V: TRBV4-3; size: .; D: .
DNA: TGTGCCAGCAGCTTAATGAAGGGGCAGTTCTTC; CDR3: CASSLMKGQFF; J: TRBJ2-1; V: TRBV7-9; size: .; D: .
DNA: TGTGCCAGCAGCTTAGATTCGTTAAGGGCGGCCGCCGGGGAGCAGTACTTC; CDR3: CASSLDSLRAAAGEQYF; J: TRBJ2-7; V: TRBV11-3; size: .; D: .
DNA: TGTGCCTGGAGACTCCAATTCGGGACAGGATTATCCAATGAGCAGTTCTTC; CDR3: CAWRLQFGTGLSNEQFF; J: TRBJ2-1; V: TRBV30; size: .; D: TRBD1
DNA: TGTGCCAGTAGTGGGACTAGCGTCTACAATGAGCAGTTCTTC; CDR3: CASSGTSVYNEQFF; J: TRBJ2-1; V: TRBV19; size: .; D: TRBD2
DNA: TGTGCCAGCAGTCGCGACAGTCCTGGCGGGGAGCTGTTTTTT; CDR3: CASSRDSPGGELFF; J: TRBJ2-2; V: TRBV6-6; size: .; D: .
DNA: TGTGCCAGCAGCGGTCGACAGGGGAATAACTATGGCTACACCTTC; CDR3: CASSGRQGNNYGYTF; J: TRBJ1-2; V: TRBV7-6; size: .; D: TRBD1
DNA: TGTGCCAGCTCACCAGGGGTGGGGGACACTGAAGCTTTCTTT; CDR3: CASSPGVGDTEAFF; J: TRBJ1-1; V: TRBV18; size: .; D: .
DNA: TGTGCCACCAGCAGAGATTGGTTTAACGAGCAGTACTTC; CDR3: CATSRDWFNEQYF; J: TRBJ2-7; V: TRBV15; size: .; D: .
DNA: TGCAGCGCAGCTAGCGGGGTCAGCTCCTACAATGAGCAGTTCTTC; CDR3: CSAASGVSSYNEQFF; J: TRBJ2-1; V: TRBV29-1; size: .; D: TRBD2
DNA: TGTGCCAGCAGTCCGGGACTAGACTACAATGAGCAGTTCTTC; CDR3: CASSPGLDYNEQFF; J: TRBJ2-1; V: TRBV6-4; size: many; D: TRBD2